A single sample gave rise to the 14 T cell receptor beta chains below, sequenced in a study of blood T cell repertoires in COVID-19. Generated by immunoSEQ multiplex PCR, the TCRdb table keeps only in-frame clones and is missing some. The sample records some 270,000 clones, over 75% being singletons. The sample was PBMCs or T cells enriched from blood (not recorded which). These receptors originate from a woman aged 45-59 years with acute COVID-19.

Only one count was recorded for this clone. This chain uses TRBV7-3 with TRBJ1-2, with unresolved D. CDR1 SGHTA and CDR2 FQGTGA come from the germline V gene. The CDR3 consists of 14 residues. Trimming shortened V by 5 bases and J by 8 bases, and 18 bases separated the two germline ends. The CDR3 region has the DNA TGTGCCAGCAGCCCATACCCCCAACTAGGGGGCTACACCTTC. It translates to CASSPYPQLGGYTF.

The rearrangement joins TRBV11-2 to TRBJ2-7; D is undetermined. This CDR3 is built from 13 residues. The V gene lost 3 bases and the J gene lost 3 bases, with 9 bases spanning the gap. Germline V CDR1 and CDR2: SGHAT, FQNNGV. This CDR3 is CASSFGSHYEQYF. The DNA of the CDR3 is TGTGCCAGCAGCTTCGGTAGCCACTACGAGCAGTACTTC. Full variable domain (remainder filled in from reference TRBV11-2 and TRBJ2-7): EAGVAQSPRYKIIEKRQSVAFWCNPISGHATLYWYQQILGQGPKLLIQFQNNGVVDDSQLPKDRFSAERLKGVDSTLKIQPAKLEDSAVYLCASSFGSHYEQYFGPGTRLTVT.

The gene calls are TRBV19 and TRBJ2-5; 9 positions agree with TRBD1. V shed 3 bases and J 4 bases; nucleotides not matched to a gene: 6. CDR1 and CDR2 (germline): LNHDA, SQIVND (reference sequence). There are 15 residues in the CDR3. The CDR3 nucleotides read TGTGCCAGTAGTATGGGGACAGGGAGACGAGAGACCCAGTACTTC. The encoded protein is CASSMGTGRRETQYF.

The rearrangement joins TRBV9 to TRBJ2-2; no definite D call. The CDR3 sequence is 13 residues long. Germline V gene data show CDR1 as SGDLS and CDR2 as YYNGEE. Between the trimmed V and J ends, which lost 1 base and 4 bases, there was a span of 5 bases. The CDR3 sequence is CASSVTGTGELFF. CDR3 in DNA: TGTGCCAGCAGCGTAACGGGCACCGGGGAGCTGTTTTTT.

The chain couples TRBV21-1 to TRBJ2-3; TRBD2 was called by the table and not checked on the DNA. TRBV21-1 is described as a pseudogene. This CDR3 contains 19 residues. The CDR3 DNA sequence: TGTGCCAGCAGCAAAAATGCGCTTGATCTGAGCGGATCCACAGATACGCAGTATTTT. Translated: CASSKNALDLSGSTDTQYF.

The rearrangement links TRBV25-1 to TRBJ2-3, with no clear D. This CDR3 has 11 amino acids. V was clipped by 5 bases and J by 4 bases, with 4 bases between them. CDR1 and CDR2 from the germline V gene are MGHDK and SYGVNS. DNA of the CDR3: TGTGCCAGCAGTCCGGCAGATACGCAGTATTTT. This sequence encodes CASSPADTQYF.

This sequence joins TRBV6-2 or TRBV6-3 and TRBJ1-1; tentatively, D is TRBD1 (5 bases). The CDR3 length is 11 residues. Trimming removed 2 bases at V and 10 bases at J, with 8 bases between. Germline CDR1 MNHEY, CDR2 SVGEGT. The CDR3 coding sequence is TGTGCCAGCAGTTACGGGGGAGGAGCTTTCTTT. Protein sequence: CASSYGGGAFF.

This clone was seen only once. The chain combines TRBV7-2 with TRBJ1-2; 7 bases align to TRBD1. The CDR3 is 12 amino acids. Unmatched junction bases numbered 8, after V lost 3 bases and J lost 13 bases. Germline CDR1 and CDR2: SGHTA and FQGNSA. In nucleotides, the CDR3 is TGTGCCAGCAGCTTTTCGGGACAGACCCCCACCTTC. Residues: CASSFSGQTPTF.

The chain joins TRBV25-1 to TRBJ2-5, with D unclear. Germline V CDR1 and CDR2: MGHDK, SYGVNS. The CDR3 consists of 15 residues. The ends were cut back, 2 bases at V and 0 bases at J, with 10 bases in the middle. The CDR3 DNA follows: TGTGCCAGCAGTGAAAGTCAGATGTACCAAGAGACCCAGTACTTC. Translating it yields CASSESQMYQETQYF. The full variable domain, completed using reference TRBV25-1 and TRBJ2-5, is EADIYQTPRYLVIGTGKKITLECSQTMGHDKMYWYQQDPGMELHLIHYSYGVNSTEKGDLSSESTVSRIRTEHFPLTLESARPSHTSQYLCASSESQMYQETQYFGPGTRLLVL.

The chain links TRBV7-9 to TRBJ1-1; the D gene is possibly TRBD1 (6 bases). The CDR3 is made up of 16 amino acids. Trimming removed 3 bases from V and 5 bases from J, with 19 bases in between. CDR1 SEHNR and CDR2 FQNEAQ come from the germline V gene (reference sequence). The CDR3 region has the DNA TGTGCCAGCAGCTTTACCCAGATTTTAGGGGGTACTGAAGCTTTCTTT. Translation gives CASSFTQILGGTEAFF. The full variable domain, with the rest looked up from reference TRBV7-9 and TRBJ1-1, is DTGVSQNPRHKITKRGQNVTFRCDPISEHNRLYWYRQTLGQGPEFLTYFQNEAQLEKSRLLSDRFSAERPKGSFSTLEIQRTEQGDSAMYLCASSFTQILGGTEAFFGQGTRLTVV.

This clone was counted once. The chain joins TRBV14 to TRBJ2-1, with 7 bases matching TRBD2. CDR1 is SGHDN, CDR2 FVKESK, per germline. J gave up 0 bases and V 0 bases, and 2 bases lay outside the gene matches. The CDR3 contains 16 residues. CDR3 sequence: CASSQDWGGSYNEQFF. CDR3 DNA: TGTGCCAGCAGCCAAGATTGGGGGGGCTCCTACAATGAGCAGTTCTTC. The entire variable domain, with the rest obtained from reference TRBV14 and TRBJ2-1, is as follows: EAGVTQFPSHSVIEKGQTVTLRCDPISGHDNLYWYRRVMGKEIKFLLHFVKESKQDESGMPNNRFLAERTGGTYSTLKVQPAELEDSGVYFCASSQDWGGSYNEQFFGPGTRLTVL.

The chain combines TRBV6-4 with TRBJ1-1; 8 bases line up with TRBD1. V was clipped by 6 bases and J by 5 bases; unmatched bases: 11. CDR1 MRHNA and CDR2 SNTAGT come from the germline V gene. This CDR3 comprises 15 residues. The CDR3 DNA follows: TGTGCCAGCAGGCCGTCGACAGGGGCGAGGACTGAAGCTTTCTTT. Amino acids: CASRPSTGARTEAFF.

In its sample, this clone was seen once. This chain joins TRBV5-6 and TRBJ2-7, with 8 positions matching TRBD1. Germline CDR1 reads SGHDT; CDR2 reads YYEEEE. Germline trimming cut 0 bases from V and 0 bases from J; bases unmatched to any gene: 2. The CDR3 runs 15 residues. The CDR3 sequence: CASSLGTGLSYEQYF. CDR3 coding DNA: TGTGCCAGCAGCTTGGGGACAGGGCTCTCCTACGAGCAGTACTTC.

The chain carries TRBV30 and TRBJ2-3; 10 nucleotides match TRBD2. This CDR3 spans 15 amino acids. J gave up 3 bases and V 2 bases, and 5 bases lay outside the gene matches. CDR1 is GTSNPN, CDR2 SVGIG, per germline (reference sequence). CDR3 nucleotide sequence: TGTGCCTGGAGTATTGGACTAGCGGATACAGATACGCAGTATTTT. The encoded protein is CAWSIGLADTDTQYF.